The sequence of this T cell receptor beta chain was determined in a study of vaccination and CD4 T cells after COVID-19. For the study at large: Several convalescent cases were mild and one was severe, and all had been SARS-CoV-2 positive by nasal swab PCR.

Treatment specified: roughly nine-day PBMC culture with coronavirus spike peptide pools or control peptides (ViraFEST assay). Fresh IL-2 medium replaced half the culture medium on days 3 and 7. Sequenced with the Oncomine TCR Beta short-read assay was DNA taken from cultured CD4+ T cells. Investigators isolated genomic DNA from cultured CD4+ T cells. TCRdb recomputed calls from the PCR reads with MiXCR, one row per CDR3 protein. The sample consists of some 18,000 distinct CDR3 sequences, 50% to 70% of them appearing once. To note about this clonotype: Its antigen is as yet unknown.

Germline V gene sequence: CDR1 SGHVS, CDR2 FQNEAQ. Trimming at V came to 5 bases and at J to 2 bases, leaving 9 bases not matched to a gene. This CDR3 has 16 amino acids. V usage is TRBV7-8 and J usage is TRBJ2-5; 9 nucleotides agree with TRBD2. Sequenced material: CD4+ T cells from blood, cultured in vitro, taken after SARS-CoV-2 vaccination. The sequence was collected from a human donor who had recovered from COVID-19. CDR3 region: CASSALRSGGQETQYF. In nucleotides, the CDR3 is TGTGCCAGCAGCGCCCTTCGTAGCGGGGGACAAGAGACCCAGTACTTC. Drawing the rest from reference TRBV7-8 and TRBJ2-5, the complete variable domain is GAGVSQSPRYKVAKRGQDVALRCDPISGHVSLFWYQQALGQGPEFLTYFQNEAQLDKSGLPSDRFFAERPEGSVSTLKIQRTQQEDSAVYLCASSALRSGGQETQYFGPGTRLLVL.